This is a list of T cell receptor beta chains from one sample in a study of blood T cells in healthy people across ages. TCRdb independently ran MiXCR on the 5' RACE reads; one entry per CDR3 protein. Of about 1.8 million distinct CDR3 sequences in the sample, around 50% were seen once. The specimen was blood. These TCRs come from a woman aged 40 to 50 in good health. CDR3s include the opening cysteine and the closing phenylalanine or tryptophan. The D gene is left open where the match is weak. Rows may omit the clone size; those that give it use once, few, many or a size class.

15	NA	TRBV7-2	TRBD1	TRBJ2-2	CASSAYQGAGGELFF	TGTGCCAGCAGCGCCTACCAGGGGGCTGGCGGGGAGCTGTTTTTT
14	NA	TRBV4-1	TRBD1	TRBJ1-2	CAGSQASDRGGYTF	TGCGCCGGCAGCCAAGCTTCGGACAGGGGGGGCTACACCTTC
13	many	TRBV12-3/TRBV12-4	NA	TRBJ1-2	CASSETGLGDYTF	TGTGCCAGCAGTGAAACAGGGCTAGGTGACTACACCTTC
11	NA	TRBV20-1	TRBD1	TRBJ1-2	CSAGQGRGYTF	TGCAGTGCTGGACAGGGTCGAGGCTACACCTTC
15	NA	TRBV6-1	TRBD2	TRBJ2-3	CASSESGGRTDTQYF	TGTGCCAGCAGTGAAAGCGGGGGGCGTACAGATACGCAGTATTTT
14	NA	TRBV13	NA	TRBJ1-2	CASSTRGRKEGYTF	TGTGCCAGCAGCACTCGGGGAAGGAAAGAGGGCTACACCTTC
14	NA	TRBV20-1	TRBD1	TRBJ2-5	CSASGTGEPETQYF	TGCAGTGCTAGTGGGACAGGGGAGCCCGAGACCCAGTACTTC
14	NA	TRBV20-1	TRBD1	TRBJ2-7	CSARVDGTGDEQYF	TGCAGTGCTAGAGTAGACGGGACAGGGGACGAGCAGTACTTC
16	NA	TRBV6-5	NA	TRBJ2-2	CASSYTRFSNTGELFF	TGTGCCAGCAGTTACACCAGATTCTCGAACACCGGGGAGCTGTTTTTT
16	NA	TRBV9	NA	TRBJ1-6	CASSVEGRATNSPLHF	TGTGCCAGCAGCGTAGAAGGGAGGGCGACTAATTCACCCCTCCACTTT
13	NA	TRBV4-1	TRBD1	TRBJ2-1	CASSDRGLNEQFF	TGCGCCAGCAGCGACAGGGGGCTTAATGAGCAGTTCTTC
15	NA	TRBV15	NA	TRBJ1-5	CATSRVFGSDQPQHF	TGTGCCACCAGCAGAGTGTTTGGTAGTGATCAGCCCCAGCATTTT
16	once	TRBV28	NA	TRBJ2-1	CASSLGAGHYYNEQFF	TGTGCCAGCAGTTTAGGGGCGGGACACTACTACAATGAGCAGTTCTTC
12	few	TRBV12-3/TRBV12-4	NA	TRBJ1-2	CASSFRPYGYTF	TGTGCCAGCAGTTTCAGACCATATGGCTACACCTTC
14	many	TRBV7-2	NA	TRBJ2-5	CASSLYGTGKTQYF	TGTGCCAGCAGCTTGTATGGAACAGGGAAGACCCAGTACTTC
12	few	TRBV4-3	NA	TRBJ2-7	CASSRGDSTQYF	TGCGCCAGCAGCCGAGGAGACAGTACCCAGTACTTC
12	once	TRBV6-1	TRBD1	TRBJ1-2	CASRDRDTGYTF	TGTGCCAGCAGGGACAGGGATACTGGCTACACCTTC
18	NA	TRBV5-1	TRBD1	TRBJ2-6	CASSLKTGVVTGANVLTF	TGCGCCAGCAGCCTAAAGACAGGGGTTGTGACTGGGGCCAACGTCCTGACTTTC